Below, 5 T cell receptor beta chains from the same sample are listed, as sequenced in a study of cytomegalovirus exposure and HLA in healthy donors. The PCR made use of 60 Vbeta and 13 Jbeta primers. Sequencing used immunoSEQ multiplex PCR; TCRdb keeps in-frame clones, though not all of them. This table has about 110,000 clones, 70% to 75% appearing once. Sequenced material: PBMCs. The receptor source for this set is a female donor in good health and CMV-seronegative.

This chain uses TRBV7-9 with TRBJ2-7; the match to TRBD2 covers 10 bases. Germline V gives CDR1 SEHNR, CDR2 FQNEAQ (reference sequence). J was trimmed by 6 bases and V by 5 bases; bases with no gene match: 19. The CDR3 is 18 amino acids. The chain's CDR3 is CASSPQREGLLPIREQYF. DNA of the CDR3: TGTGCCAGCAGCCCTCAGCGGGAGGGCCTTTTGCCGATACGCGAGCAGTACTTC.

This clone appeared a few times. The chain links TRBV7-2 to TRBJ2-7; the match to TRBD1 covers 11 bases. The CDR3 is made up of 15 amino acids. CDR1 is SGHTA, CDR2 FQGNSA, per germline. V lost 4 bases and J lost 3; bases outside the gene matches: 5. The CDR3 DNA follows: TGTGCCAGCAGCTCCTCCGGGACAGGGGGCTACGAGCAGTACTTC. The encoded protein is CASSSSGTGGYEQYF.

DNA for the CDR3: TGTGCCAGCAGCCGAGATTATGGCTACACCTTC. The encoded protein is CASSRDYGYTF. The J gene is TRBJ1-2, the V gene TRBV5-4; no clear D gene. V was pared by 4 bases and J by 5 bases, with 6 bases between. The CDR3 has 11 residues. Germline V gene sequence: CDR1 SGHNT, CDR2 YYREEE (reference sequence).

This clone came up many times. V and J are TRBV19 and TRBJ1-1, with 9 bases fitting TRBD1. The germline gives CDR1 LNHDA, CDR2 SQIVND (reference sequence). CDR3 length: 14 amino acids. V gave up 9 bases and J gave up 5 bases; unmatched junction bases: 10. The CDR3 reads CASSGTGRRTEAFF. The CDR3 DNA is TGTGCCAGCTCCGGGACAGGGAGAAGAACTGAAGCTTTCTTT.

The rearrangement uses TRBV19 and TRBJ2-7, with a tentative D call TRBD1 (5 bases). This CDR3 comprises 11 residues. The V gene's germline CDR1 is LNHDA and CDR2 SQIVND (reference sequence). Trimming took 8 bases from V and 3 from J, leaving 8 bases between them. In nucleotides, the CDR3 is TGTGCCAGTCAGGGTTACTACGAGCAGTACTTC. Translation: CASQGYYEQYF.